Described below is a single T cell receptor beta chain sequence and its context. This sample was taken from a study of T cell repertoires in cytomegalovirus infection. TCRdb fed the reads into MiXCR, producing one record per CDR3 protein. There are about 130,000 distinct CDR3 sequences in the sample; about 10% occur only once, and 10% lies in the top ten. Trimming cost V 7 bases and J 3 bases, with 21 bases left between them. Germline-derived CDR1 and CDR2 are SGHRS and YFSETQ. This CDR3 has 16 amino acids. This TCR derives from a human donor in good health (CMV status not recorded). Some clones in this sample may be carry-over from other donors' samples. Sequenced material: PBMCs. The chain employs TRBV5-1 and TRBJ2-3; D may be TRBD1 or TRBD2 (6 bases each). CDR3 DNA: TGCGCCAGCGGTAGGCCCTTCGGGGGCCGGACAGATACGCAGTATTTT. It is translated as CASGRPFGGRTDTQYF.